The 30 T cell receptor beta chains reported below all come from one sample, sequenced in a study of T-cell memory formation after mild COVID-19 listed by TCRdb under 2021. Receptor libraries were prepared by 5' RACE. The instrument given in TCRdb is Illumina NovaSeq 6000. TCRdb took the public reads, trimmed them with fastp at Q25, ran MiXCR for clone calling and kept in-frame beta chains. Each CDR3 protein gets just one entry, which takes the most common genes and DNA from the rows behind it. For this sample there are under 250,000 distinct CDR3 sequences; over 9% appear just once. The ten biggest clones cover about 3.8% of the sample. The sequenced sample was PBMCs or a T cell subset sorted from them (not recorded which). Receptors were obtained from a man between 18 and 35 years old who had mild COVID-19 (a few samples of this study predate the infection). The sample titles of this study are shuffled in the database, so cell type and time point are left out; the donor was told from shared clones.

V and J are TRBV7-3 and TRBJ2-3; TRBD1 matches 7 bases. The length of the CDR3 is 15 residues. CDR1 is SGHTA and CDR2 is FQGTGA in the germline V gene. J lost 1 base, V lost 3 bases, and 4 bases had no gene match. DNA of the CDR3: TGTGCCAGCAGCTTTCACCAGGGGGGCACAGATACGCAGTATTTT. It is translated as CASSFHQGGTDTQYF.

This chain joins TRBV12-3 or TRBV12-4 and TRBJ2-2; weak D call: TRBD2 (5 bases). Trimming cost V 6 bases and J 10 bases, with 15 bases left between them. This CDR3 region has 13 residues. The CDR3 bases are TGTGCCAGCAGCCGGAACGAGGGTATGGAGCTGTTTTTT. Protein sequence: CASSRNEGMELFF.

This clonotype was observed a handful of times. CDR3 residues: CASTKAGGGSGNTIYF. CDR3 DNA: TGTGCCAGCACCAAAGCAGGGGGCGGTTCTGGAAACACCATATATTTT. The chain uses TRBV6-6 and TRBJ1-3; TRBD1 matches at 8 bases. V dropped 7 bases and J dropped 1; count of bases not matched to a gene: 9. The CDR3 is made up of 16 amino acids. Germline values: CDR1 MNHNY, CDR2 SVGAGI (reference sequence).

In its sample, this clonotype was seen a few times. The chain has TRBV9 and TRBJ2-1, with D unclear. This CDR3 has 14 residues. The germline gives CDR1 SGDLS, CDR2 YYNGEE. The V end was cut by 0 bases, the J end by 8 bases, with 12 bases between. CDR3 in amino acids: CASSVVDSRDEQFF. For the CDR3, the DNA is TGTGCCAGCAGCGTAGTCGATAGTAGGGATGAGCAGTTCTTC.

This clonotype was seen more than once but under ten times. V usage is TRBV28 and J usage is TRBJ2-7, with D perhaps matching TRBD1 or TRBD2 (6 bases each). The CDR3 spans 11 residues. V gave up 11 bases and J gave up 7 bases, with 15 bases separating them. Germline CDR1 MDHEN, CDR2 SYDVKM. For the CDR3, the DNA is TGTGCCGCAGGGGAGGTTTGGGAGCAGTACGTC. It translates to CAAGEVWEQYV.

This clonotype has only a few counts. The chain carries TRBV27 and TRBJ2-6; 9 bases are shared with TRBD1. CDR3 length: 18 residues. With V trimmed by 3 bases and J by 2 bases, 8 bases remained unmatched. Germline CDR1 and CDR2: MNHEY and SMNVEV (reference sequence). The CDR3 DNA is TGTGCCAGCAGTTTGTTTGGACAGGGGATGACTGGGGCCAACGTCCTGACTTTC. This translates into CASSLFGQGMTGANVLTF.

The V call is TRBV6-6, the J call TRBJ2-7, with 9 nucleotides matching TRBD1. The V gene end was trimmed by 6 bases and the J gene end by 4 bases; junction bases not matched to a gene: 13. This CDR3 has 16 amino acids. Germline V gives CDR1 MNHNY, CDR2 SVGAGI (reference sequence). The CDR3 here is CASRYPPDRGGYEQYF. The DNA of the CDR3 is TGTGCCAGCAGGTACCCGCCGGACAGGGGAGGGTACGAGCAGTACTTC.

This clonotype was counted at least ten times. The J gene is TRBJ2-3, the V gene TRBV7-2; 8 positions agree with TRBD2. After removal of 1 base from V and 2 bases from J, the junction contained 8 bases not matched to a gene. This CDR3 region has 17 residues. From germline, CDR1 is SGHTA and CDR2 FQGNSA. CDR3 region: CASSLDWASGYTDTQYF. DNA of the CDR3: TGTGCCAGCAGCTTAGATTGGGCTAGCGGGTACACAGATACGCAGTATTTT.

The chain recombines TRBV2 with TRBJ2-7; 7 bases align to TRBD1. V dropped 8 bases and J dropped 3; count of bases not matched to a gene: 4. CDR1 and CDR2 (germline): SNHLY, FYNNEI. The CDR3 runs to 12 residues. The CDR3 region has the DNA TGTGCCAGCGGAAGGACAGGCTACGAGCAGTACGTC. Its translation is CASGRTGYEQYV.

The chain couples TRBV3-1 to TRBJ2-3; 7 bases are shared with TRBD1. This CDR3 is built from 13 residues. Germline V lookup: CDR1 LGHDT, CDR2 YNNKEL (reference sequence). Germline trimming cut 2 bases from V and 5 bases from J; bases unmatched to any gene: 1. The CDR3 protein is CASSQQGEDTQYF. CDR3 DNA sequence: TGTGCCAGCAGCCAACAGGGGGAAGATACGCAGTATTTT.

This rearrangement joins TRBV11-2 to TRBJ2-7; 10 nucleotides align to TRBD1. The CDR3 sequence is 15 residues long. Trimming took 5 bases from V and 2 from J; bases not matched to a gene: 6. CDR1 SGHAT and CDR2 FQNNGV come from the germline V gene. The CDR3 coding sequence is TGTGCCAGCAGCCCGTGGACAGGGGGGACCTACGAGCAGTACTTC. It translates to CASSPWTGGTYEQYF. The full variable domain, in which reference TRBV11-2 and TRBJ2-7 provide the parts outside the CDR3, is EAGVAQSPRYKIIEKRQSVAFWCNPISGHATLYWYQQILGQGPKLLIQFQNNGVVDDSQLPKDRFSAERLKGVDSTLKIQPAKLEDSAVYLCASSPWTGGTYEQYFGPGTRLTVT.

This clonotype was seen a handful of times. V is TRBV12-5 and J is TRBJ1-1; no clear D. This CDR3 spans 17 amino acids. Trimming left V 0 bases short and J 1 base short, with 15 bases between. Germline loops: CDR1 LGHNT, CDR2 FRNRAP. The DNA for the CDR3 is TGTGCTAGTGGTTTGGTACTTGGGAGGCAGACGAACACTGAAGCTTTCTTT. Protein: CASGLVLGRQTNTEAFF.

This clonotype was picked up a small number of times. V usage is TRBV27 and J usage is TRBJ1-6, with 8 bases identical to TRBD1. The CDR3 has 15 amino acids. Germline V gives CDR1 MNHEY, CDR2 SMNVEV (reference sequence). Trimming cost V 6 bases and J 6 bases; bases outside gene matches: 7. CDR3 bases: TGTGCCAGCAGCCCGCGGACAGGGTTTAATTCACCCCTCCACTTT. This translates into CASSPRTGFNSPLHF.

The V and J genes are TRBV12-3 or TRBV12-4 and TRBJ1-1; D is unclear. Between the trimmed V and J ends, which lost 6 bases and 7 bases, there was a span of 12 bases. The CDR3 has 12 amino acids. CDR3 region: CASSRHRIEAFF. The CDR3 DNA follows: TGTGCCAGCAGCAGACACCGGATTGAAGCTTTCTTT.

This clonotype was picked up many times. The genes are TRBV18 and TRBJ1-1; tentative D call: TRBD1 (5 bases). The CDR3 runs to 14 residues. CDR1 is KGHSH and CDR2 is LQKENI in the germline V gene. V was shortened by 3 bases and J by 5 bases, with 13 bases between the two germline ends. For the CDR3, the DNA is TGTGCCAGCTCACCTTCTAGGGGCGGGACTGAAGCTTTCTTT. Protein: CASSPSRGGTEAFF.

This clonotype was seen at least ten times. For the CDR3, the DNA is TGTGCCAGCAGACAACCCGGGATGAGCTCCTACAATGAGCAGTTCTTC. This codes for CASRQPGMSSYNEQFF. V usage is TRBV7-8 and J usage is TRBJ2-1; a possible D gene is TRBD2 (5 bases). Germline loops: CDR1 SGHVS, CDR2 FQNEAQ. This CDR3 region has 16 residues. The V gene lost 6 bases and the J gene lost 0 bases, with 15 bases spanning the gap.

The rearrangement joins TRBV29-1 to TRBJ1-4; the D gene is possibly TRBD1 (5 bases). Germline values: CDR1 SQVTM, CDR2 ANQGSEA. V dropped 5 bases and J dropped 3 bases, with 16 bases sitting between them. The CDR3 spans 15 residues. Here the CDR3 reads CSVSGTGGSNEKLFF. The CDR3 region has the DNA TGCAGCGTTTCCGGGACTGGAGGCTCTAATGAAAAACTGTTTTTT.

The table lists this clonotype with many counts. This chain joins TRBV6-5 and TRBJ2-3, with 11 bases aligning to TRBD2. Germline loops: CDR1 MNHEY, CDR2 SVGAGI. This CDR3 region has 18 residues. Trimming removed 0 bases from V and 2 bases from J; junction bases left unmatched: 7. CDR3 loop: CASSYSLPSGRITDTQYF. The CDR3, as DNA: TGTGCCAGCAGTTACTCGCTTCCTAGCGGGAGGATCACAGATACGCAGTATTTT.

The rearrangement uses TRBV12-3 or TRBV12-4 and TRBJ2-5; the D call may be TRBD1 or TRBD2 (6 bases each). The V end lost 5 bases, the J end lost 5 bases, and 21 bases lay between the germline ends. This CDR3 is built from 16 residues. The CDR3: CASSPRDSGAGETQYF. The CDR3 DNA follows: TGTGCCAGCAGTCCCAGGGATTCGGGGGCCGGGGAGACCCAGTACTTC.

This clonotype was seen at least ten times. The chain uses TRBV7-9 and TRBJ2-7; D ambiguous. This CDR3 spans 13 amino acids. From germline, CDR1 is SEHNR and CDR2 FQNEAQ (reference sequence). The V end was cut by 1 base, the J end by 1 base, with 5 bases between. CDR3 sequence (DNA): TGTGCCAGCAGCTTAGGGATTTCCTACGAGCAGTACGTC. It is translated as CASSLGISYEQYV.

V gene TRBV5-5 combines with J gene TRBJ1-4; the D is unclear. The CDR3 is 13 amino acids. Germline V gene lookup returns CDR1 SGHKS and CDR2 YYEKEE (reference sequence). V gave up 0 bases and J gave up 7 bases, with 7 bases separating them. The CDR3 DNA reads TGTGCCAGCAGCTTGGCCCCGGTTGAAAAACTGTTTTTT. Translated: CASSLAPVEKLFF.

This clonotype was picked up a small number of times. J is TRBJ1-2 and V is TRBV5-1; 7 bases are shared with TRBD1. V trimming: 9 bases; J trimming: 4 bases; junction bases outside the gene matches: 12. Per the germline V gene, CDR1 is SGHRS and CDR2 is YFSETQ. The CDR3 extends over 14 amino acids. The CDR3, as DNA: TGCGCCACCCAAACAGGGGAGAGCGGCTATGGCTACACCTTC. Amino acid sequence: CATQTGESGYGYTF.

CDR3 nucleotide sequence: TGTGCCAGCAGTTTATCCTCCAGCGGGCGGTTGAACACTGAAGCTTTCTTT. Its translation is CASSLSSSGRLNTEAFF. This chain uses TRBV12-3 or TRBV12-4 with TRBJ1-1; no clear D gene. The CDR3 contains 17 residues. V was trimmed by 2 bases and J by 0 bases, leaving 16 bases between them.

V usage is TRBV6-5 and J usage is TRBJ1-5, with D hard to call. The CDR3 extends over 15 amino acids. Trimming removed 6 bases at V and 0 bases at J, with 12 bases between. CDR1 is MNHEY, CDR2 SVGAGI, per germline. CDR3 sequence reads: CASSVWQHSNQPQHF. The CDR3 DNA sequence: TGTGCCAGCAGCGTTTGGCAGCATAGCAATCAGCCCCAGCATTTT.

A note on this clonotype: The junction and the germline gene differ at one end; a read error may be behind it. In nucleotides, the CDR3 is TGCGCCAGCCGCCAAGACAGGGGATGGACTGAAGCTTTCTTT. Its translation is CASRQDRGWTEAFF. V gene TRBV4-1 combines with J gene TRBJ1-1; 8 positions match TRBD1. The CDR3 contains 14 residues. Germline loops: CDR1 MGHRA, CDR2 YSYEKL.

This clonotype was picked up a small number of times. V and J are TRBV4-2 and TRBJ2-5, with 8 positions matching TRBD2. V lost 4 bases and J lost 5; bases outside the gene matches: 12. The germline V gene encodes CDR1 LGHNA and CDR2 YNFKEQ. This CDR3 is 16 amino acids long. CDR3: CASSLGVAGPGETQYF. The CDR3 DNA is TGTGCCAGCAGCCTAGGGGTAGCGGGGCCTGGGGAGACCCAGTACTTC.

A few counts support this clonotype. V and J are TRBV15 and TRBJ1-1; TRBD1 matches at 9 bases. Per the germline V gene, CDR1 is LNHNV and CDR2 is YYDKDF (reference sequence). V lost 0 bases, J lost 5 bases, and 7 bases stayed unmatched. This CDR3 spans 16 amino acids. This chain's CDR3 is CATSREQGAYRTEAFF. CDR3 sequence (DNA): TGTGCCACCAGCAGAGAACAGGGGGCGTATAGGACTGAAGCTTTCTTT.

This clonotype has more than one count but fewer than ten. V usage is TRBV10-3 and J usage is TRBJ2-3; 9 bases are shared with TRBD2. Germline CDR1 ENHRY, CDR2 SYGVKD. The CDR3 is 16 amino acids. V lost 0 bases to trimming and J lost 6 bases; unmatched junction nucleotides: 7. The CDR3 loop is CAISESGGGARDTQYF. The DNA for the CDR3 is TGTGCCATCAGTGAGTCGGGCGGGGGGGCCCGGGATACGCAGTATTTT.

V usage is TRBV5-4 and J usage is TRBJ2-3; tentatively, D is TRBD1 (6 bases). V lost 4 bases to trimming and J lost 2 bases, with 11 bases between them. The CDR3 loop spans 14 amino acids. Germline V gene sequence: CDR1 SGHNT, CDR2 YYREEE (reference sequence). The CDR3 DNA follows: TGTGCCAGCAGCGAAAACAGGGCCACAGATACGCAGTATTTT. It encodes CASSENRATDTQYF.

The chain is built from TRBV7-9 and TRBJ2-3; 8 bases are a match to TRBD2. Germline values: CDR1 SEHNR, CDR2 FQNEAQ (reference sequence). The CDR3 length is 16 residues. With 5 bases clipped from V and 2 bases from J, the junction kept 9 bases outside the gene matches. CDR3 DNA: TGTGCCAGCAGCCCCCGTCCGGGGGGGCCCACAGATACGCAGTATTTT. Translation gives CASSPRPGGPTDTQYF.